This T cell receptor (beta chain) is drawn from a study of STAT5B mutations in CD4+ large granular lymphocyte leukemia. CDR3 length: 21 residues. Germline loops: CDR1 MDHEN, CDR2 SYDVKM. V shed 5 bases and J shed 2 bases, with 31 bases lying between them. Produced via immunoSEQ multiplex PCR; TCRdb's table is partial and in-frame only. The sample carries roughly 5,900 clones, under 80% recorded once. The chain couples TRBV28 to TRBJ1-5; D is perhaps TRBD1 (6 bases). Sequenced: PBMCs. This sequence was found in a man older than 75 with CD4+ T-cell large granular lymphocyte leukemia. CDR3 DNA sequence: TGTGCCAGCAGTCAATTTCTAAGCCGGGACATCTGGAGCCTGGGCAATCAGCCCCAGCATTTT. It is translated as CASSQFLSRDIWSLGNQPQHF. Full variable domain (outside the CDR3, taken from reference TRBV28 and TRBJ1-5): DVKVTQSSRYLVKRTGEKVFLECVQDMDHENMFWYRQDPGLGLRLIYFSYDVKMKEKGDIPEGYSVSREKKERFSLILESASTNQTSMYLCASSQFLSRDIWSLGNQPQHFGDGTRLSIL.